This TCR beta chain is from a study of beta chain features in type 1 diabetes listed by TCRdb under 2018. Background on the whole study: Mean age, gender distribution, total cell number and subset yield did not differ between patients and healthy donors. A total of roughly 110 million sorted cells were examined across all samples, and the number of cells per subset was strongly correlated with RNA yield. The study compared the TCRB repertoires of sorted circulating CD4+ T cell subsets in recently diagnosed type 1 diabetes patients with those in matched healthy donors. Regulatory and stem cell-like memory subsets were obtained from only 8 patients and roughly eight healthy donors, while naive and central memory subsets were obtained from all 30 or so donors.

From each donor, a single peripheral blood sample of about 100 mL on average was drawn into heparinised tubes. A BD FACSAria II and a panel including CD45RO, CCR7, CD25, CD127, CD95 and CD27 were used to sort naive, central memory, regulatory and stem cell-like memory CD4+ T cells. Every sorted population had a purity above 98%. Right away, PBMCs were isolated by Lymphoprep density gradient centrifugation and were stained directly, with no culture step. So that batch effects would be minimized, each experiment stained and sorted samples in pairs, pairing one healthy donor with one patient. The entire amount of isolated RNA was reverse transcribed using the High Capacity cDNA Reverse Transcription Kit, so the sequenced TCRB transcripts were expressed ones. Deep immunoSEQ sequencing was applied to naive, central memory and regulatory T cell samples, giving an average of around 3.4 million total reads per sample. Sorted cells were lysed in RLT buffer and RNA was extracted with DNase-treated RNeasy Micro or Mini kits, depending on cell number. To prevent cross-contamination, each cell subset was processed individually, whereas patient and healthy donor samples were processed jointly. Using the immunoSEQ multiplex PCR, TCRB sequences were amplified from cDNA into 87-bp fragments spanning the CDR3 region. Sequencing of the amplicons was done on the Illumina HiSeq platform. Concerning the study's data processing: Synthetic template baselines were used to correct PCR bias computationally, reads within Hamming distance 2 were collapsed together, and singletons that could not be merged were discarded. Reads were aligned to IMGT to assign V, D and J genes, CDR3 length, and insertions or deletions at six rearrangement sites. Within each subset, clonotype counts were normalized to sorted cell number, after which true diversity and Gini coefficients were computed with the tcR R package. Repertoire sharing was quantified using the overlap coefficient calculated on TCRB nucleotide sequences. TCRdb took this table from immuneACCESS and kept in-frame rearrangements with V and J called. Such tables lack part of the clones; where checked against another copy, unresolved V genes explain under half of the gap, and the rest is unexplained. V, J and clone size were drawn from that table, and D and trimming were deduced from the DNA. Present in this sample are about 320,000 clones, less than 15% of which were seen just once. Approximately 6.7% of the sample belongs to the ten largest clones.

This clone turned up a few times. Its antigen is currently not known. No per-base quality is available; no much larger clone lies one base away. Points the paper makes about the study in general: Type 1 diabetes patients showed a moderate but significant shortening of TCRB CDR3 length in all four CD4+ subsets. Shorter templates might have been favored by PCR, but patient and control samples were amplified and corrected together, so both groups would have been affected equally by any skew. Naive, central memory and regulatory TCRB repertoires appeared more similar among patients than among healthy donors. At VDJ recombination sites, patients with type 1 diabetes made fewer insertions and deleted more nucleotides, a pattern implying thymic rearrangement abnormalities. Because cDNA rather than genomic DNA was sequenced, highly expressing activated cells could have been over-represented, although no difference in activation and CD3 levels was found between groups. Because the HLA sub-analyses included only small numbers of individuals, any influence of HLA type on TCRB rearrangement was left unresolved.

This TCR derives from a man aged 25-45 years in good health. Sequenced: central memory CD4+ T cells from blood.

The bases read TGTGCCAGCAGCTCGATACAGCTCACAACCCAGTACTTC. Translation gives CASSSIQLTTQYF. Recombination linked TRBV11-2 to TRBJ2-5; there is no confident call for the D gene. V gives up 4 bases and J gives up 8 bases, and the segment between their germline ends measures 14 bases. Reading the germline V gene gives CDR1 SGHAT and CDR2 FQNNGV. From the cysteine up to the phenylalanine, the CDR3 has a length of 13 residues. Left in the record is the CDR3 DNA by itself, 39 bases read in frame from the first base.